The 22 T cell receptor beta chains in this list originate from one sample, sequenced in a study of T cells in Graves' hyperthyroidism and ophthalmopathy. Authors of the study amplified TCR beta CDR3 regions from RNA transcripts. Carried out on the TCR CDR3, a first-round RT-PCR used the HTBI primer set. TCRdb re-called the multiplex PCR reads through MiXCR, storing one row per CDR3 protein. The table includes 300,000 to 400,000 distinct CDR3 sequences, around a sixth detected once. Sequenced material: blood. These receptor sequences come from a man younger than 35 with Graves' ophthalmopathy.

This clonotype was detected ten times or more. The rearrangement uses TRBV7-9 and TRBJ1-2, with TRBD1 matching 7 bases. CDR1 and CDR2 (germline): SEHNR, FQNEAQ (reference sequence). This CDR3 region has 15 residues. Trimming removed 5 bases from V and 4 bases from J; junction bases left unmatched: 10. The CDR3 nucleotides read TGTGCCAGCAGCCTCGGACAGGCTAAACCCTATGGCTACACCTTC. Amino acid sequence: CASSLGQAKPYGYTF.

The V and J genes are TRBV4-2 and TRBJ1-3; tentatively, D is TRBD1 (6 bases). This CDR3 is 15 amino acids long. Germline V gene sequence: CDR1 LGHNA, CDR2 YNFKEQ. V lost 0 bases, J lost 2 bases, and 8 bases lay in between. CDR3 in DNA: TGTGCCAGCAGCCAAGAGGGGGCGCCTGGAAACACCATATATTTT. Its protein is CASSQEGAPGNTIYF.

A few counts support this clonotype. The chain is built from TRBV4-1 and TRBJ1-1; D call uncertain. V was trimmed by 1 base and J by 4 bases, leaving 16 bases between them. Germline V gives CDR1 MGHRA, CDR2 YSYEKL. The CDR3 has 16 residues. CDR3 in amino acids: CASSQGLARRITEAFF. The CDR3 region has the DNA TGCGCCAGCAGCCAAGGTTTGGCGCGGAGGATCACTGAAGCTTTCTTT.

The chain has TRBV5-1 and TRBJ2-2; possibly TRBD1 for D (5 bases). V lost 2 bases and J 4 bases, leaving 15 bases between the germline ends. The CDR3 sequence is 16 residues long. The germline V gene has CDR1 SGHRS and CDR2 YFSETQ. DNA for the CDR3: TGCGCCAGCAGCTTCCTCTCCCAGGGTAGCACCGGGGAGCTGTTTTTT. Its protein is CASSFLSQGSTGELFF. Variable domain in full (rest from reference TRBV5-1 and TRBJ2-2): KAGVTQTPRYLIKTRGQQVTLSCSPISGHRSVSWYQQTPGQGLQFLFEYFSETQRNKGNFPGRFSGRQFSNSRSEMNVSTLELGDSALYLCASSFLSQGSTGELFFGEGSRLTVL.

This clonotype was counted ten times or more. The chain links TRBV18 to TRBJ1-1; the D is unclear. This CDR3 is built from 15 residues. Germline assignment: CDR1 KGHSH and CDR2 LQKENI. The germline V and J ends were trimmed by 2 bases and 6 bases, with 16 bases remaining between them. DNA for the CDR3: TGTGCCAGCTCACCAATGGAGAGTATGTACGCTGAAGCTTTCTTT. As protein: CASSPMESMYAEAFF.

This clonotype was counted at least ten times. This chain uses TRBV12-3 or TRBV12-4 with TRBJ2-1; 15 bases are shared with TRBD2. V gave up 8 bases and J gave up 6 bases; unmatched junction bases: 5. The CDR3 has 15 amino acids. Here the CDR3 reads CASARTSGGANEQFF. CDR3 in DNA: TGTGCCAGCGCCCGGACTAGCGGGGGGGCCAATGAGCAGTTCTTC.

This clonotype was recorded at least ten times. The genes are TRBV11-3 and TRBJ2-7; D may be TRBD2 (5 bases). Germline V gene sequence: CDR1 SGHNT, CDR2 YENEEA. Trimming removed 4 bases at V and 4 bases at J, with 17 bases between. The CDR3 has 15 amino acids. CDR3 DNA sequence: TGTGCCAGCAGCTCATCTACAACAGAGGGTTACGAGCAGTACTTC. This gives the protein CASSSSTTEGYEQYF.

This clonotype has a count of ten or more. The CDR3 DNA follows: TGCAGTGCTACCTCAGGTCTTGGGGACGAGCAGTACTTC. It codes for CSATSGLGDEQYF. The V gene is TRBV20-1, the J gene TRBJ2-7, with D uncertain. This CDR3 comprises 13 residues. Germline V gene lookup returns CDR1 DFQATT and CDR2 SNEGSKA (reference sequence). The V end lost 4 bases, the J end lost 5 bases, and 15 bases lay between the germline ends.

This clonotype has just one count. A much more abundant neighbour one base away suggests this may be a read error. The V call is TRBV11-1, the J call TRBJ1-6, with D perhaps TRBD1 (6 bases). V lost 7 bases, J lost 12 bases, and 19 bases lay in between. This CDR3 is 14 amino acids long. Germline CDR1 and CDR2: SGHAT and FQDESV (reference sequence). CDR3 sequence: CASTSSRGALPLHF. Written as DNA, the CDR3 is TGTGCCAGCACCTCATCTAGGGGGGCTTTACCCCTCCACTTT. Drawing the rest from reference TRBV11-1 and TRBJ1-6, the complete variable domain is EAEVAQSPRYKITEKSQAVAFWCDPISGHATLYWYRQILGQGPELLVQFQDESVVDDSQLPKDRFSAERLKGVDSTLKIQPAELGDSAMYLCASTSSRGALPLHFGNGTRLTVT.

In this sample, this clonotype turned up many times. The chain uses TRBV5-8 and TRBJ2-3; no definite D call. This CDR3 spans 15 amino acids. CDR1 and CDR2 (germline): SGHTS, YDEGEE. V was clipped by 5 bases and J by 2 bases, with 15 bases between them. The CDR3 DNA reads as TGTGCCAGCAGTTCGGCGACCTGGGACACAGATACGCAGTATTTT. It yields the protein CASSSATWDTDTQYF.

This clonotype turned up a few times. The chain combines TRBV6-1 with TRBJ2-5, with 10 bases lining up with TRBD2. The germline V gene encodes CDR1 MNHNS and CDR2 SASEGT. The CDR3 loop spans 15 amino acids. J was trimmed by 5 bases and V by 7 bases; bases with no gene match: 10. In DNA form, the CDR3 reads TGTGCCAGCAATCTAGCGGGGGACGATAGGGAGACCCAGTACTTC. Protein: CASNLAGDDRETQYF.

This clonotype was counted a few times. This chain uses TRBV5-5 with TRBJ2-7; 7 nucleotides match TRBD1. This CDR3 comprises 15 residues. Germline V gives CDR1 SGHKS, CDR2 YYEKEE (reference sequence). Unmatched junction bases numbered 5, after V lost 0 bases and J lost 2 bases. The CDR3 region has the DNA TGTGCCAGCAGCTTGGAAGGGGACAGCGCCTACGAGCAGTACTTC. Its protein product is CASSLEGDSAYEQYF.

In its sample, this clonotype was seen many times. The chain recombines TRBV6-1 with TRBJ1-1, with D hard to call. V was trimmed by 1 base and J by 5 bases, leaving 5 bases between them. The germline V gene has CDR1 MNHNS and CDR2 SASEGT. The CDR3 is 12 amino acids. The CDR3 loop is CASSEGATEAFF. As DNA, the CDR3 is TGTGCCAGCAGTGAAGGGGCGACTGAAGCTTTCTTT.

This clonotype was observed many times. The chain joins TRBV13 to TRBJ2-5; 8 bases are a match to TRBD2. Losses at the gene ends were 5 bases for V and 8 bases for J; bases not matched to a gene: 13. CDR1 PRHDT and CDR2 FYEKMQ come from the germline V gene (reference sequence). This CDR3 contains 15 residues. In nucleotides, the CDR3 is TGTGCCAGCAGCATACGGATTAGCGGGGAGATAACCCAGTACTTC. This sequence encodes CASSIRISGEITQYF.

J is TRBJ2-3 and V is TRBV20-1; TRBD2 agrees at 14 bases. This CDR3 is 17 amino acids long. The trim removed 5 bases at V and 4 bases at J, leaving 11 bases unmatched. Per germline, CDR1 DFQATT and CDR2 SNEGSKA (reference sequence). DNA for the CDR3: TGCAGTGCTTCCGGGACTAGCGGGGGCCGGGGCCCAGATACGCAGTATTTT. This sequence encodes CSASGTSGGRGPDTQYF.

This clonotype was observed at least ten times. The CDR3 DNA reads as TGTGCCAGCAGTTTATCACCGGGAAGCTCCTACAATGAGCAGTTCTTC. It codes for CASSLSPGSSYNEQFF. The chain combines TRBV27 with TRBJ2-1; TRBD2 might be the D (5 bases). This CDR3 comprises 16 residues. Germline assignment: CDR1 MNHEY and CDR2 SMNVEV (reference sequence). Trimming pared 0 bases from V and 0 bases from J, leaving 9 bases between.

This clonotype was counted many times. The CDR3 protein is CASSSLTRNYGYTF. Written as DNA, the CDR3 is TGTGCCAGCAGTTCGTTGACACGGAACTATGGCTACACCTTC. The chain joins TRBV12-3 or TRBV12-4 to TRBJ1-2, with D hard to call. V dropped 4 bases and J dropped 2 bases, with 11 bases sitting between them. The CDR3 has 14 residues.

This clonotype was recorded at least ten times. The rearrangement links TRBV6-1 to TRBJ2-1, with TRBD2 matching 14 bases. CDR1 is MNHNS and CDR2 is SASEGT in the germline V gene. After removal of 11 bases from V and 9 bases from J, the junction contained 6 bases not matched to a gene. The CDR3 is 13 residues long. The CDR3, as DNA: TGTGCCTGTCGACTAGCGGGGGGGGGTGAGCAGTTCTTC. The encoded protein is CACRLAGGGEQFF.

The chain employs TRBV10-3 and TRBJ2-2, with D maybe TRBD1 (6 bases). CDR3 length: 16 residues. Germline values: CDR1 ENHRY, CDR2 SYGVKD. The V gene lost 11 bases and the J gene lost 0 bases, with 19 bases spanning the gap. The CDR3 DNA is TGTGCCTCTCGGGACACCCTTAACGCGAACACCGGGGAGCTGTTTTTT. Its protein product is CASRDTLNANTGELFF.

This clonotype was recorded at least ten times. The chain employs TRBV27 and TRBJ1-2, with 7 bases that match TRBD1. The germline gives CDR1 MNHEY, CDR2 SMNVEV (reference sequence). The trim removed 6 bases at V and 7 bases at J, leaving 8 bases unmatched. This CDR3 is 13 amino acids long. CDR3 sequence (DNA): TGTGCCAGCAGGGACAGGACGAGGGCTGGCTACACCTTC. This encodes CASRDRTRAGYTF.

In its sample, this clonotype was seen many times. The rearrangement joins TRBV28 to TRBJ2-7; D gene unclear. The CDR3 is 12 residues long. Trimming took 3 bases from V and 5 from J, leaving 8 bases between them. Germline assignment: CDR1 MDHEN and CDR2 SYDVKM. CDR3 region: CASSFLGNEQYF. CDR3 sequence (DNA): TGTGCCAGCAGTTTTTTGGGGAACGAGCAGTACTTC.

This clonotype appeared a few times. This chain joins TRBV29-1 and TRBJ1-5; the match to TRBD1 covers 9 bases. The CDR3 sequence is 13 residues long. V was pared by 7 bases and J by 4 bases, with 5 bases of the junction left unmatched. CDR1 and CDR2 (germline): SQVTM, ANQGSEA. Here the CDR3 reads CSALTGGNQPQHF. Here the CDR3 DNA reads TGCAGCGCACTGACAGGGGGAAATCAGCCCCAGCATTTT.